The next 8 T cell receptor beta chains were all read from a single sample in a study of T cell responses to AZD1222 COVID-19 vaccine. The table came from immunoSEQ multiplex PCR; TCRdb's copy has only in-frame clones and leaves some out. The table shows roughly 100,000 clones, with nearly 95% occurring only once. Sequences were derived from peripheral blood, sampled on day 0 of AZD1222 vaccination. The receptors were sampled from an adult in good health.

The chain combines TRBV7-8 with TRBJ1-5; no clear D gene. The CDR3 runs 17 residues. Trimming took off 6 bases at V and 0 bases at J, with 18 bases between the two ends. Germline V gives CDR1 SGHVS, CDR2 FQNEAQ. The CDR3 region has the DNA TGTGCCAGCAGGGCCGAAAATCGTATTGATAGCAATCAGCCCCAGCATTTT. The encoded protein is CASRAENRIDSNQPQHF.

The chain employs TRBV24-1 and TRBJ1-5, with 10 bases fitting TRBD1. The CDR3 totals 16 residues. The V and J ends lost 3 bases and 9 bases, in that order; junction bases with no gene match: 10. CDR1 and CDR2 from the germline V gene are KGHDR and SFDVKD. The CDR3 nucleotides read TGTGCCACCAGTGATCCCGGGACAGGGGATCGAGGGCCCCAGCATTTT. This gives the protein CATSDPGTGDRGPQHF.

The V and J genes are TRBV27 and TRBJ1-5; unclear D gene. Germline assignment: CDR1 MNHEY and CDR2 SMNVEV (reference sequence). V was pared by 4 bases and J by 6 bases, with 10 bases between. The CDR3 consists of 13 residues. CDR3 DNA sequence: TGTGCCAGCAGTTGGAGGGCTGGTCAGCCCCAGCATTTT. This gives the protein CASSWRAGQPQHF.

V usage is TRBV20-1 and J usage is TRBJ1-5, with a possible D match to TRBD1 (6 bases). Germline CDR1 reads DFQATT; CDR2 reads SNEGSKA (reference sequence). The CDR3 runs 15 residues. Trimming removed 3 bases from V and 2 bases from J, with 14 bases in between. The CDR3 coding sequence is TGCAGTGCTAGTTTGTCGCCAGGGGGCAATCAGCCCCAGCATTTT. The encoded protein is CSASLSPGGNQPQHF.

This clone was seen a few times. The CDR3 DNA reads as TGCGCCAGCAGCCCTGGACGGATCTCCTACGAGCAGTACTTC. It yields the protein CASSPGRISYEQYF. The V gene is TRBV5-1, the J gene TRBJ2-7, with no clear D. The CDR3 runs to 14 residues. CDR1 and CDR2 from the germline V gene are SGHRS and YFSETQ. V lost 4 bases and J lost 0, with 11 bases in between.

The rearrangement joins TRBV2 to TRBJ2-2, with 9 bases lining up with TRBD2. J lost 4 bases, V lost 4 bases, and 4 bases had no gene match. This CDR3 is built from 15 residues. Germline values: CDR1 SNHLY, CDR2 FYNNEI. Written as DNA, the CDR3 is TGTGCCAGCAGTGGACTAGCGGACCGCACCGGGGAGCTGTTTTTT. This translates into CASSGLADRTGELFF. The full variable domain, its missing parts supplied by reference TRBV2 and TRBJ2-2, is EPEVTQTPSHQVTQMGQEVILRCVPISNHLYFYWYRQILGQKVEFLVSFYNNEISEKSEIFDDQFSVERPDGSNFTLKIRSTKLEDSAMYFCASSGLADRTGELFFGEGSRLTVL.

This chain uses TRBV7-2 with TRBJ2-3, with D possibly being TRBD1 (6 bases). The CDR3 covers 14 residues. The germline V and J ends were trimmed by 0 bases and 7 bases, with 11 bases remaining between them. CDR1 and CDR2 from the germline V gene are SGHTA and FQGNSA. The CDR3 region has the DNA TGTGCCAGCAGCTTAGCGGGGGCCGCCAATACGCAGTATTTT. This gives the protein CASSLAGAANTQYF.

This clone was observed once. This chain connects TRBV30 to TRBJ2-2, with D possibly matching TRBD2 (6 bases). In germline, CDR1 is GTSNPN, CDR2 SVGIG (reference sequence). The germline V and J ends were trimmed by 0 bases and 7 bases, with 12 bases remaining between them. The CDR3 length is 14 residues. DNA for the CDR3: TGTGCCTGGAGTGTAAGACTAGATGGCGGGGAGCTGTTTTTT. Protein: CAWSVRLDGGELFF. Based on the CDR3 plus reference TRBV30 and TRBJ2-2, the full variable domain is SQTIHQWPATLVQPVGSPLSLECTVEGTSNPNLYWYRQAAGRGLQLLFYSVGIGQISSEVPQNLSASRPQDRQFILSSKKLLLSDSGFYLCAWSVRLDGGELFFGEGSRLTVL.